The rows below give T cell receptor beta chains drawn from one sample of a study of beta chain features in type 1 diabetes. The data were produced by immunoSEQ multiplex PCR, yet TCRdb's version contains in-frame clones alone and is incomplete. The data show around 340,000 clones, around 19% seen once. Material for sequencing was naive CD4+ T cells from blood. The source is a woman between 18 and 30 years old in good health. CDR3s include the opening cysteine and the closing phenylalanine or tryptophan. The D gene is left open where the match is weak. Clone sizes are given selectively: once, few, many, or a class where the clone is expanded.

d_call: NA
clone_size: NA
j_call: TRBJ2-1
v_call: TRBV6-4
cdr3_aa: CASSDESRNEQFF
cdr3_nt: TGTGCCAGCAGTGACGAGTCCCGGAATGAGCAGTTCTTC

d_call: NA
clone_size: NA
j_call: TRBJ2-1
v_call: TRBV7-2
cdr3_aa: CASSLGAGIYNEQFF
cdr3_nt: TGTGCCAGCAGCTTAGGGGCGGGGATATACAATGAGCAGTTCTTC

d_call: TRBD2
clone_size: few
j_call: TRBJ2-1
v_call: TRBV7-7
cdr3_aa: CASSLDGRANNEQFF
cdr3_nt: TGTGCTAGCAGCTTAGACGGGAGGGCGAACAATGAGCAGTTCTTC

d_call: TRBD1
clone_size: NA
j_call: TRBJ1-2
v_call: TRBV5-6
cdr3_aa: CASSLGGSAGQGGYGYTF
cdr3_nt: TGTGCCAGCAGCTTGGGAGGATCGGCGGGACAGGGCGGGTATGGCTACACCTTC

d_call: NA
clone_size: NA
j_call: TRBJ2-6
v_call: TRBV7-6
cdr3_aa: CASSLVTGPRSGANVLTF
cdr3_nt: TGTGCCAGCAGCTTAGTAACAGGGCCCCGCTCTGGGGCCAACGTCCTGACTTTC

d_call: NA
clone_size: NA
j_call: TRBJ1-2
v_call: TRBV2
cdr3_aa: CASSAGDNYGYTF
cdr3_nt: TGTGCCAGCAGTGCGGGGGACAACTATGGCTACACCTTC

d_call: TRBD2
clone_size: NA
j_call: TRBJ2-3
v_call: TRBV7-9
cdr3_aa: CASSLSYTGGTDTQYF
cdr3_nt: TGTGCCAGCAGCTTAAGTTATACGGGGGGTACAGATACGCAGTATTTT

d_call: TRBD1
clone_size: few
j_call: TRBJ1-4
v_call: TRBV4-3
cdr3_aa: CASSQDLDRGVTNEKLFF
cdr3_nt: TGCGCCAGCAGCCAAGATCTGGACAGGGGGGTCACTAATGAAAAACTGTTTTTT

d_call: NA
clone_size: NA
j_call: TRBJ1-2
v_call: TRBV20-1
cdr3_aa: CSAQRGLGYTF
cdr3_nt: TGCAGTGCTCAGAGGGGGTTGGGCTACACCTTC

d_call: NA
clone_size: NA
j_call: TRBJ1-1
v_call: TRBV4-3
cdr3_aa: CASSQTRVGTEAFF
cdr3_nt: TGCGCCAGCAGCCAGACCAGGGTTGGCACTGAAGCTTTCTTT

d_call: TRBD1
clone_size: NA
j_call: TRBJ1-2
v_call: TRBV7-9
cdr3_aa: CASGTEVYGYTF
cdr3_nt: TGTGCCAGCGGGACAGAAGTCTATGGCTACACCTTC

d_call: TRBD1
clone_size: few
j_call: TRBJ2-3
v_call: TRBV7-2
cdr3_aa: CASSPGTVTDTQYF
cdr3_nt: TGTGCCAGCAGCCCCGGGACAGTCACAGATACGCAGTATTTT

d_call: TRBD1
clone_size: few
j_call: TRBJ1-5
v_call: TRBV7-3
cdr3_aa: CASSLTGVCQPQHF
cdr3_nt: TGTGCCAGCAGCTTGACAGGGGTTTGTCAGCCCCAGCATTTT

d_call: NA
clone_size: few
j_call: TRBJ2-7
v_call: TRBV11-2
cdr3_aa: CASSLDLPYEQYF
cdr3_nt: TGTGCCAGCAGCTTAGATCTTCCCTACGAGCAGTACTTC

d_call: NA
clone_size: NA
j_call: TRBJ2-6
v_call: TRBV11-2
cdr3_aa: CASSQTGSGANVLTF
cdr3_nt: TGTGCCAGCAGCCAGACAGGATCTGGGGCCAACGTCCTGACTTTC

d_call: TRBD1
clone_size: NA
j_call: TRBJ1-2
v_call: TRBV30
cdr3_aa: CAWGTVGNYGYTF
cdr3_nt: TGTGCCTGGGGGACAGTGGGAAACTATGGCTACACCTTC

d_call: NA
clone_size: NA
j_call: TRBJ2-7
v_call: TRBV21-1
cdr3_aa: CASSSVEVTYEQYF
cdr3_nt: TGTGCCAGCAGCTCAGTAGAGGTAACCTACGAGCAGTACTTC

d_call: TRBD2
clone_size: few
j_call: TRBJ2-2
v_call: TRBV7-9
cdr3_aa: CASTRTSGNTGELFF
cdr3_nt: TGTGCCAGCACCAGGACTAGCGGGAACACCGGGGAGCTGTTTTTT

d_call: TRBD2
clone_size: NA
j_call: TRBJ2-7
v_call: TRBV2
cdr3_aa: CASRAATSGSSYEQYF
cdr3_nt: TGTGCCAGCAGGGCGGCAACTAGCGGGAGCTCCTACGAGCAGTACTTC

d_call: NA
clone_size: few
j_call: TRBJ2-5
v_call: TRBV5-6
cdr3_aa: CASSWGTRGWRETQYF
cdr3_nt: TGTGCCAGCAGCTGGGGGACAAGGGGGTGGAGAGAGACCCAGTACTTC

d_call: TRBD2
clone_size: NA
j_call: TRBJ2-1
v_call: TRBV9
cdr3_aa: CASSSSGGDNEQFF
cdr3_nt: TGTGCCAGCAGCTCTAGCGGGGGGGACAATGAGCAGTTCTTC

d_call: NA
clone_size: few
j_call: TRBJ2-7
v_call: TRBV5-1
cdr3_aa: CASSFSGGPSEQYF
cdr3_nt: TGCGCCAGCAGCTTCTCCGGAGGGCCCTCCGAGCAGTACTTC

d_call: NA
clone_size: few
j_call: TRBJ2-4
v_call: TRBV30
cdr3_aa: CAWSVTGSWIQYF
cdr3_nt: TGTGCCTGGAGTGTAACCGGGAGCTGGATTCAGTACTTC

d_call: NA
clone_size: few
j_call: TRBJ2-2
v_call: TRBV2
cdr3_aa: CASSELGVAGELFF
cdr3_nt: TGTGCCAGCAGTGAATTAGGGGTTGCCGGGGAGCTGTTTTTT

d_call: TRBD2
clone_size: NA
j_call: TRBJ2-3
v_call: TRBV11-2
cdr3_aa: CASSSLAGKADTQYF
cdr3_nt: TGTGCCAGCAGCTCACTAGCGGGAAAAGCAGATACGCAGTATTTT

d_call: NA
clone_size: few
j_call: TRBJ2-5
v_call: TRBV5-1
cdr3_aa: CASSLELGRETQYF
cdr3_nt: TGCGCCAGCAGCTTGGAGCTAGGGAGGGAGACCCAGTACTTC

d_call: NA
clone_size: NA
j_call: TRBJ2-1
v_call: TRBV7-9
cdr3_aa: CASSLQGNEQFF
cdr3_nt: TGTGCCAGCAGCCTCCAGGGGAATGAGCAGTTCTTC

d_call: NA
clone_size: NA
j_call: TRBJ2-1
v_call: TRBV5-1
cdr3_aa: CATRETFDEQFF
cdr3_nt: TGCGCCACTCGGGAGACATTCGATGAGCAGTTCTTC

d_call: NA
clone_size: NA
j_call: TRBJ1-2
v_call: TRBV9
cdr3_aa: CASSVAGAGYTF
cdr3_nt: TGTGCCAGCAGCGTAGCTGGGGCTGGCTACACCTTC

d_call: NA
clone_size: few
j_call: TRBJ2-3
v_call: TRBV7-9
cdr3_aa: CASSLIASRDTQYF
cdr3_nt: TGTGCCAGCAGCTTAATCGCCTCTAGGGATACGCAGTATTTT

d_call: TRBD1
clone_size: NA
j_call: TRBJ2-7
v_call: TRBV28
cdr3_aa: CASRGGQGRGLYEQYF
cdr3_nt: TGTGCCAGCAGGGGGGGACAGGGGCGTGGACTATACGAGCAGTACTTC

d_call: NA
clone_size: NA
j_call: TRBJ2-2
v_call: TRBV5-6
cdr3_aa: CASSESGDGGLFF
cdr3_nt: TGTGCCAGCAGCGAAAGCGGGGATGGGGGCCTGTTTTTT

d_call: NA
clone_size: NA
j_call: TRBJ2-1
v_call: TRBV25-1
cdr3_aa: CASSGPGTLNEQFF
cdr3_nt: TGTGCCAGCAGTGGTCCCGGGACACTCAATGAGCAGTTCTTC

d_call: NA
clone_size: few
j_call: TRBJ2-2
v_call: TRBV5-1
cdr3_aa: CASSLVPGTNTGELFF
cdr3_nt: TGCGCCAGCAGCTTGGTTCCAGGGACGAACACCGGGGAGCTGTTTTTT

d_call: TRBD1
clone_size: NA
j_call: TRBJ1-4
v_call: TRBV15
cdr3_aa: CATSGGQGAKEKLFF
cdr3_nt: TGTGCCACCAGCGGGGGACAGGGAGCGAAAGAAAAACTGTTTTTT

d_call: TRBD2
clone_size: few
j_call: TRBJ2-3
v_call: TRBV14
cdr3_aa: CASSASGRNTQYF
cdr3_nt: TGTGCCAGCAGCGCTAGCGGGAGGAATACGCAGTATTTT

d_call: NA
clone_size: few
j_call: TRBJ2-1
v_call: TRBV28
cdr3_aa: CASHDSGTYNEQFF
cdr3_nt: TGTGCCAGCCACGACTCGGGGACCTACAATGAGCAGTTCTTC

d_call: TRBD2
clone_size: few
j_call: TRBJ2-1
v_call: TRBV5-1
cdr3_aa: CASSLGVAGREQFF
cdr3_nt: TGCGCCAGCAGCTTGGGGGTAGCGGGACGTGAGCAGTTCTTC

d_call: NA
clone_size: few
j_call: TRBJ1-1
v_call: TRBV4-1
cdr3_aa: CASSQTDRLNTEAFF
cdr3_nt: TGCGCCAGCAGCCAAACCGACAGACTGAACACTGAAGCTTTCTTT

d_call: TRBD2
clone_size: few
j_call: TRBJ2-3
v_call: TRBV13
cdr3_aa: CASSPPPLAGGTDTQYF
cdr3_nt: TGTGCCAGCAGCCCCCCCCCACTAGCGGGAGGAACAGATACGCAGTATTTT

d_call: TRBD1
clone_size: few
j_call: TRBJ2-6
v_call: TRBV4-1
cdr3_aa: CASSPAGTAVSGANVLTF
cdr3_nt: TGCGCCAGCAGCCCTGCCGGGACAGCGGTCTCTGGGGCCAACGTCCTGACTTTC